Given below is one TCR beta chain in context. The clone's antigen remains unknown. No base qualities exist here, and no much larger clone lies one base off it. This CDR3 is also generated by other DNA sequences in the sample. These data originate in a study of cytomegalovirus exposure and HLA in healthy donors listed by TCRdb under 2017. General notes on the study: A later analysis indicated that the 95 to 150 validation repertoires were generated on the platform also employed for the 670 or so repertoires of the first cohort. A separate validation cohort of roughly 120 different subjects was used in addition to the approximately 610-subject first cohort. High-throughput TCR immunosequencing, statistical association of individual TCRs with disease status, and machine learning were combined to predict cytomegalovirus infection status. The study was designed to test whether signatures of past pathogen exposure could be identified by cataloging public T cell receptors. Results and caveats for the whole study, not just this receptor: A later analysis lacked HLA typing for the validation cohort, so it scored co-occurrence in that cohort across all 110 or so repertoires. A later analysis found that TCRs clustered in the first cohort also tended to co-occur in the roughly 120 validation repertoires, with 94% of cluster scores above 0. Most TCR sequences were observed very rarely across donors, whereas some public TCRs were present in many individuals. Three of the identified cytomegalovirus-associated TCR beta chains were confirmed in vitro to be specific for cytomegalovirus antigens. The classifier was reported to diagnose cytomegalovirus status with high specificity and sensitivity in both the original and validation cohorts. A total of 150 to 200 TCR beta chains were listed by the study as associated with cytomegalovirus. The authors suggested that the approach could potentially be generalized to other disease states and immunological phenotypes.

Separate from the approximately 670-subject first cohort, the validation cohort of roughly 130 subjects was the group to which the donors belonged. The method was the immunoSEQ multiplex PCR assay. Per the original workflow: To diagnose cytomegalovirus status from the catalog of TCR beta chain sequences, a statistical classification framework was built. Not all clones reach the TCRdb copy of this immuneACCESS table, which keeps in-frame sequences only. Checked studies attribute under half of the gap to unresolved V genes and leave the rest unexplained. The V and J calls and clone size are taken from that table; D and trimming were inferred from the DNA. This sample comprises some 310,000 clones, approximately 86% of them detected only once. Approximately 0.96% of the sample belongs to the ten largest clones. V loses 1 base, J loses 5 bases, and the germline ends lie 6 bases apart. The CDR3 goes from the cysteine to the phenylalanine over 14 residues. Left in the record is the CDR3 DNA by itself, 42 bases read in frame from the first base. The germline V gene (reference sequence) sets CDR1 to LNHDA and CDR2 to SQIVND.

The sequenced sample was PBMCs. The chain was built from TRBV19 and TRBJ1-6, with TRBD1 perhaps the D gene, on 5 matching bases. This clonotype originated in a man aged 25 to 45 in good health and CMV-seronegative. The DNA reads as follows: TGTGCCAGTAGTATAGGACAGAATAATTCACCCCTCCACTTT. This translates into CASSIGQNNSPLHF.